The clone carrying this T cell receptor (beta chain) showed up just a few times. As yet, its antigen is unknown. Multiplex touch-down PCR with TRB-A/B primers amplified rearranged V-D-J TRB sequences. Each CDR3 protein is one row after TCRdb ran MiXCR on the multiplex PCR reads. The table has 4,000 to 5,000 distinct CDR3 sequences, 31% seen once. The source of the sample is a study of T cell repertoires in aging, cancer and after chemotherapy. TCR beta rearrangements were amplified from peripheral blood genomic DNA. Study-wide results and caveats: Healthy donors lost TCR diversity with age mainly through richness, cancer patients through richness and evenness. Across the chemotherapy interval, each cancer cohort showed higher median generation probability, suggesting thymic rebound. Age-matched healthy donors had significantly more diverse, less clonal blood TCR repertoires than untreated cancer patients.

The sample taken for sequencing was blood. This TCR derives from a human donor with a blood cancer. The donor label of this sample is uncertain.

CDR3 sequence (DNA): TGTGCCAGCAGCCAAGCCAGGGGGTATGGCGAGCAGTACTTC. This codes for CASSQARGYGEQYF. V gene TRBV6-5 combines with J gene TRBJ2-7; TRBD1 aligns across 7 bases. CDR1 and CDR2 from the germline V gene are MNHEY and SVGAGI. Losses at the gene ends were 6 bases for V and 6 bases for J; bases not matched to a gene: 11. This CDR3 is 14 amino acids long.